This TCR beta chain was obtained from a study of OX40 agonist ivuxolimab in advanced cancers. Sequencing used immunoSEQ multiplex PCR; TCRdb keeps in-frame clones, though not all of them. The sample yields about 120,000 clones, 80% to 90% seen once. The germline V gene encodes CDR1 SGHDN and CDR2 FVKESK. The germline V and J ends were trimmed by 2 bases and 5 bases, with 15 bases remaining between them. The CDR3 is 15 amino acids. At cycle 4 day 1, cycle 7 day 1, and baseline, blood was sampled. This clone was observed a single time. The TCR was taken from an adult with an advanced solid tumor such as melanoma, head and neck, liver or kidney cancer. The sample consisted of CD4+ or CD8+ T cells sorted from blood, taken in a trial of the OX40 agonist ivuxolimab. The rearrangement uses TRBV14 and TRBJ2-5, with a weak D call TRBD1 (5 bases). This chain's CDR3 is CASSQNPGNVETQYF. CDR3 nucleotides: TGTGCCAGCAGCCAAAACCCAGGGAATGTGGAGACCCAGTACTTC.